This T cell receptor (beta chain) was documented in a study of blood T cell repertoires in COVID-19 (TCRdb year 2020). Regarding the study in general: The collaborator samples originated in the United States, Italy and Spain and spanned the acute and convalescent phases of COVID-19. The prospective study material was composed of cDNA or gDNA derived from T cells, B-cell-depleted T cells, or PBMCs. Subjects who had been exposed to COVID-19, were actively infected with it, or had recovered from it provided the deeply sampled blood TCRbeta repertoires that made up the dataset. The repertoires were released in a freely available public database intended as a resource for research on the immune response to SARS-CoV-2. The samples were drawn from two sources: the first 160 participants of the ongoing ImmuneRACE study, and 1,254 subjects contributed by 6 global collaborators. The sample metadata nearly always contained a de-identified subject ID, COVID-19 status, age in years and sex. Where available, HLA class I and class II types were obtained from metadata supplied by the sample provider rather than from assay-based typing.

On this clone itself: Its antigen remains undetermined. Qualities for individual bases were not recorded, and no much larger clone is one base off.

Collaborating institutions collected whole blood in K2EDTA tubes following their own protocols. For TCRbeta analysis, collaborators shipped samples as frozen whole blood, isolated PBMCs, or DNA extracted from either of those sample types. Study-level results and caveats: Clinical and demographic metadata were provided uncurated, with the amount varying by source and participant.

TCRbeta CDR3 regions were amplified from genomic DNA by means of the immunoSEQ Assay, a bias-controlled multiplex PCR. The original pipeline was this. Within the assay, amplification of reference gene primers was used to estimate how many nucleated cells each sample contained. To quantify the absolute abundance of each unique TCRbeta CDR3 rearrangement, sequence reads were collapsed and filtered. Productive Simpson clonality was computed per sample as the square root of Simpson's diversity index over productive rearrangements. Sourced from immuneACCESS, this table was stored by TCRdb with only in-frame sequences that have V and J called. A share of the clones is absent; for the studies checked, an unresolved V gene accounts for under half, and the remainder has no known explanation. That table supplies the V and J calls and clone size; D and trimming were determined from the DNA. The sample table holds 70,000 to 90,000 clones, of which approximately 78% were seen once. More than 15% of the sample comes from the top ten.

From a lookup of the germline V gene, CDR1 and CDR2 are SGDLS and YYNGEE. Trimming takes 7 bases from V and 4 bases from J, and the germline ends sit 22 bases apart. There are 16 amino acids in the CDR3, from cysteine to phenylalanine inclusive. CDR3 DNA is the only sequence kept; it has 48 bases, read in frame from the first base. The V and J genes are TRBV9 and TRBJ2-3; the D region possibly corresponds to TRBD1 (6 bases align). Sequenced: peripheral blood. This TCR was recovered from a woman aged 55-70 years with acute or convalescent COVID-19. The DNA sequence follows: TGTGCCAGCGGCTACAACAGGGAACAACAGGCAGATACGCAGTATTTT. It translates as CASGYNREQQADTQYF.